The T cell receptor (beta chain) under discussion was sequenced for a study of T cells in Graves' hyperthyroidism and ophthalmopathy. TCR beta CDR3 sequences were amplified from RNA transcripts. An initial round of RT-PCR targeting the TCR CDR3 relied on the HTBI primer set. One entry per CDR3 protein, called by TCRdb with MiXCR from the multiplex PCR reads. The profile shows more than 45,000 distinct CDR3 sequences, around 48% of them singletons. The length of the CDR3 is 13 residues. The V and J ends lost 7 bases and 6 bases respectively, with 15 bases between them. Germline values: CDR1 SGHVS, CDR2 FQNEAQ.

Material for sequencing was blood. The source of this sequence is a woman aged 30 to 39 with Graves' ophthalmopathy. V gene TRBV7-8 combines with J gene TRBJ1-2; D might be TRBD1 (5 bases). CDR3 loop: CASTVGGVDGYTF. The CDR3 DNA reads TGTGCCAGCACCGTGGGGGGAGTGGATGGCTACACCTTC.